This T cell receptor beta chain stems from a study of cytomegalovirus exposure and HLA in healthy donors. General study points: Available immune exposure information was restricted to CMV serostatus only.

As regards this clone: Its antigen is as yet unknown.

Healthy donors of bone marrow made up the group. The CDR3 runs to 15 residues. The J segment lost 5 bases and the V segment lost 4 bases, leaving 8 bases of the junction unmatched. The germline CDR1 and CDR2 sequences are LGHNA and YSLEER. PCR involved 60 Vbeta and 13 Jbeta primers. Clones were sequenced by immunoSEQ multiplex PCR, and TCRdb holds only the in-frame ones, with some missing. The specimen's table records 150,000 to 200,000 clones. The chain uses TRBV4-3 and TRBJ2-3; 8 bases match TRBD2. This TCR was sampled from a man aged 25-45 years in good health and CMV-seronegative. What was sequenced was PBMCs. For the CDR3, the DNA is TGCGCCAGCAGCCCGGGGGGGGGCAGGATAGATACGCAGTATTTT. Translation: CASSPGGGRIDTQYF.